Presented here are 30 T cell receptor beta chains from one specimen sequenced in a study of blood T cell repertoires in COVID-19. Sequenced by immunoSEQ multiplex PCR; TCRdb stores in-frame clones only, minus some. This sample has roughly 260,000 clones, with roughly nine tenths found just once. The specimen was peripheral blood. Receptors originate from a woman aged 45 to 65 who had recovered from COVID-19.

V and J are TRBV6-5 and TRBJ2-7; 11 bases align to TRBD1. Per the germline V gene, CDR1 is MNHEY and CDR2 is SVGAGI. This CDR3 has 15 amino acids. V was pared by 6 bases and J by 3 bases, with 7 bases of the junction left unmatched. The CDR3 loop reads CASRDPGQGVYEQYF. The CDR3 coding sequence is TGTGCCAGCAGAGATCCGGGACAGGGGGTCTACGAGCAGTACTTC.

The V and J genes are TRBV3-1 (or the pseudogene TRBV3-2) and TRBJ2-7; TRBD2 matches 13 bases. Looked up from germline, CDR1 is LGHDT and CDR2 is YNNKEL (reference sequence). J gave up 6 bases and V 1 base, and 6 bases lay outside the gene matches. This CDR3 is built from 16 residues. CDR3 region: CASSQGSRTSGGEQYF. As DNA, the CDR3 is TGTGCCAGCAGCCAAGGGTCTAGGACTAGCGGGGGCGAGCAGTACTTC.

The chain uses TRBV3-1 (or the pseudogene TRBV3-2) and TRBJ2-6, with D maybe TRBD1 (6 bases). CDR1 is LGHDT, CDR2 YNNKEL, per germline (reference sequence). CDR3 length: 20 residues. The germline V and J ends were trimmed by 0 bases and 10 bases, with 28 bases remaining between them. The CDR3 region is CASSQDSLDGGGIGANVLTF. In nucleotides, the CDR3 is TGTGCCAGCAGCCAAGACTCCCTTGATGGGGGCGGAATCGGAGCAAACGTCCTGACTTTC.

The V gene is TRBV12-5, the J gene TRBJ1-2; 8 bases are a match to TRBD1. The V segment lost 7 bases and the J segment 2 bases; nucleotides outside the gene matches: 3. Germline assignment: CDR1 LGHNT and CDR2 FRNRAP. CDR3 size: 13 residues. In nucleotides, the CDR3 is TGTGCTAGTGCCCAGGGGGCAAACTATGGCTACACCTTC. Translation: CASAQGANYGYTF.

This clone was picked up one time. The gene calls are TRBV7-2 and TRBJ2-1; 7 nucleotides line up with TRBD2. The CDR3 runs to 16 residues. In germline, CDR1 is SGHTA, CDR2 FQGNSA. J lost 8 bases, V lost 3 bases, and 13 bases had no gene match. CDR3 in amino acids: CASSFRERGGSDEQFF. CDR3 nucleotides: TGTGCCAGCAGCTTCAGGGAGCGGGGTGGGAGCGATGAGCAGTTCTTC. The whole variable domain, remainder taken from reference TRBV7-2 and TRBJ2-1, is GAGVSQSPSNKVTEKGKDVELRCDPISGHTALYWYRQSLGQGLEFLIYFQGNSAPDKSGLPSDRFSAERTGGSVSTLTIQRTQQEDSAVYLCASSFRERGGSDEQFFGPGTRLTVL.

The chain combines TRBV12-5 with TRBJ1-1, with D unclear. Germline values: CDR1 LGHNT, CDR2 FRNRAP. Trimming cost V 1 base and J 3 bases, with 6 bases left between them. The CDR3 extends over 13 amino acids. CDR3 sequence (DNA): TGTGCTAGTGGTTTGGACGGGTACACTGAAGCTTTCTTT. Its protein product is CASGLDGYTEAFF.

There are a few counts of this clone. The rearrangement joins TRBV4-3 to TRBJ1-2; the match to TRBD1 covers 8 bases. Trimming cost V 3 bases and J 7 bases; bases outside gene matches: 10. Germline V gives CDR1 LGHNA, CDR2 YSLEER. The CDR3 runs to 15 residues. This CDR3 reads CASSQDDRGKVGYTF. DNA for the CDR3: TGCGCCAGCAGCCAGGATGACAGGGGAAAGGTTGGCTACACCTTC.

This clone was counted between two and nine times. Other nucleotide sequences in the sample specify the same CDR3. The V and J genes are TRBV7-6 and TRBJ2-1, with 7 bases aligning to TRBD2. CDR1 is SGHVS, CDR2 FNYEAQ, per germline. The junction had 3 bases not matched to a gene; V was cut back by 1 base and J by 3 bases. This CDR3 has 15 residues. DNA of the CDR3: TGTGCCAGCAGCTTAGTTGGCGGGAGCTACAATGAGCAGTTCTTC. It codes for CASSLVGGSYNEQFF.

The chain has TRBV6-4 and TRBJ1-4, with D perhaps TRBD1 (5 bases). V lost 6 bases and J 4 bases, leaving 12 bases between the germline ends. Germline CDR1 is MRHNA and CDR2 is SNTAGT. This CDR3 comprises 14 residues. Written as DNA, the CDR3 is TGTGCCAGCAGCCGGACACCTTATAATGAAAAACTGTTTTTT. Translation gives CASSRTPYNEKLFF.

The chain couples TRBV12-5 to TRBJ2-7; 11 bases map to TRBD1. Germline CDR1 and CDR2: LGHNT and FRNRAP. The ends lost 2 bases at V and 6 bases at J; junction bases unmatched: 6. This CDR3 spans 15 amino acids. CDR3 bases: TGTGCTAGTGGTTTGCTACGGGACAGGGGGGGCGAGCAGTACTTC. It specifies CASGLLRDRGGEQYF.

The rearrangement uses TRBV21-1 and TRBJ2-3; the table gives TRBD2 as D, unverified against the DNA. TRBV21-1 is designated a pseudogene. This CDR3 is 17 amino acids long. Here the CDR3 DNA reads TGTGCCAGCAGCAGGACTAGCGGGAGGTCGGGCACAGATACGCAGTATTTT. Translated: CASSRTSGRSGTDTQYF.

The rearrangement links TRBV25-1 to TRBJ1-2; 10 bases map to TRBD1. Germline V gives CDR1 MGHDK, CDR2 SYGVNS. The CDR3 consists of 14 residues. The junction had 1 base not matched to a gene; V was cut back by 6 bases and J by 0 bases. The CDR3 DNA reads as TGTGCCAGCAGAGGACAGGGGGCTAACTATGGCTACACCTTC. Its protein is CASRGQGANYGYTF.

CDR3 region: CASAEDRGFNNEQYF. For the CDR3, the DNA is TGTGCCAGCGCCGAGGACAGGGGATTTAATAACGAGCAGTACTTC. V gene TRBV21-1 combines with J gene TRBJ2-7; TRBD1, the D gene given by the table, was not confirmed from the DNA. TRBV21-1 is a documented pseudogene. The CDR3 totals 15 residues.

This clone has more than one count but fewer than ten. The CDR3 spells CSVEAGTGGAGELFF. The CDR3 region has the DNA TGCAGCGTTGAAGCCGGGACAGGGGGGGCCGGGGAGCTGTTTTTT. The J gene is TRBJ2-2, the V gene TRBV29-1; 11 bases align to TRBD1. The CDR3 runs 15 residues. The trim removed 1 base at V and 6 bases at J, leaving 4 bases unmatched. Germline V lookup: CDR1 SQVTM, CDR2 ANQGSEA.

V and J are TRBV7-2 and TRBJ2-7, with 8 bases that match TRBD2. Per germline, CDR1 SGHTA and CDR2 FQGNSA. Germline trimming cut 2 bases from V and 4 bases from J; bases unmatched to any gene: 7. This CDR3 comprises 15 residues. The CDR3 loop reads CASSLWLAGGYEQYF. The CDR3 DNA sequence: TGTGCCAGCAGCTTATGGCTAGCGGGTGGTTACGAGCAGTACTTC.

The chain recombines TRBV3-1 (or the pseudogene TRBV3-2) with TRBJ1-6, with 7 bases matching TRBD1. Per the germline V gene, CDR1 is LGHDT and CDR2 is YNNKEL (reference sequence). Trimming cost V 5 bases and J 3 bases; bases outside gene matches: 7. The CDR3 consists of 16 residues. The CDR3 loop is CASSYMRTGYNSPLHF. CDR3 nucleotide sequence: TGTGCCAGCAGCTATATGCGGACAGGCTATAATTCACCCCTCCACTTT.

This sequence joins TRBV5-4 and TRBJ2-7; 12 nucleotides match TRBD1. The CDR3 has 16 amino acids. Germline V lookup: CDR1 SGHNT, CDR2 YYREEE (reference sequence). After removal of 4 bases from V and 0 bases from J, the junction contained 5 bases not matched to a gene. The CDR3 protein is CASSPGTGGLSYEQYF. Here the CDR3 DNA reads TGTGCCAGCAGCCCCGGGACAGGGGGCCTCTCCTACGAGCAGTACTTC.

This chain connects TRBV7-9 to TRBJ1-4, with 8 bases matching TRBD1. This CDR3 has 16 residues. Germline CDR1 reads SEHNR; CDR2 reads FQNEAQ (reference sequence). After removal of 5 bases from V and 7 bases from J, the junction contained 12 bases not matched to a gene. The CDR3 region has the DNA TGTGCCAGCAGCCCCGTGAATAGACAGGGGCGTGAAAAACTGTTTTTT. This gives the protein CASSPVNRQGREKLFF.

The V gene is TRBV5-1, the J gene TRBJ1-2; 9 nucleotides align to TRBD1. The CDR3 consists of 14 residues. V dropped 3 bases and J dropped 4; count of bases not matched to a gene: 4. CDR1 and CDR2 from the germline V gene are SGHRS and YFSETQ. In DNA, the CDR3 is TGCGCCAGCAGCTCCACAGGGGGCAGCTATGGCTACACCTTC. This encodes CASSSTGGSYGYTF. Complete variable domain (other parts from reference TRBV5-1 and TRBJ1-2): KAGVTQTPRYLIKTRGQQVTLSCSPISGHRSVSWYQQTPGQGLQFLFEYFSETQRNKGNFPGRFSGRQFSNSRSEMNVSTLELGDSALYLCASSSTGGSYGYTFGSGTRLTVV.

The chain joins TRBV2 to TRBJ1-2, with TRBD1 identical over 7 bases. Unmatched junction bases numbered 18, after V lost 5 bases and J lost 6 bases. Germline loops: CDR1 SNHLY, CDR2 FYNNEI. The CDR3 has 17 amino acids. The CDR3 sequence: CASSILLTGVSLHGYTF. CDR3 DNA: TGTGCCAGCAGTATCCTACTTACAGGGGTGTCCCTCCATGGCTACACCTTC.

The chain combines TRBV6-5 with TRBJ2-7; TRBD1 matches at 9 bases. The CDR3 spans 15 residues. With V trimmed by 4 bases and J by 6 bases, 10 bases remained unmatched. Germline V CDR1 and CDR2: MNHEY, SVGAGI. CDR3 nucleotides: TGTGCCAGCAGTTCTCCGGGACAGGGACTTCGCGAGCAGTACTTC. It is translated as CASSSPGQGLREQYF.

The V gene is TRBV29-1, the J gene TRBJ1-2; no reliable D call. CDR1 SQVTM and CDR2 ANQGSEA come from the germline V gene. V shed 3 bases and J shed 12 bases, with 14 bases lying between them. The CDR3 spans 11 residues. For the CDR3, the DNA is TGCAGCGTTGATTACGGGTTGGTCCACACCTTC. Residues: CSVDYGLVHTF.

The rearrangement joins TRBV14 to TRBJ2-1, with D possibly matching TRBD2 (8 bases). This CDR3 contains 15 residues. V was trimmed by 8 bases and J by 8 bases, leaving 22 bases between them. CDR1 and CDR2 from the germline V gene are SGHDN and FVKESK. The CDR3 DNA reads TGTGCCAGCCACGGGACAGTCCGGCGGGAGGATGAGCAGTTCTTC. It translates to CASHGTVRREDEQFF.

This clone was seen a single time. The V and J genes are TRBV2 and TRBJ1-2; maybe TRBD1 (5 bases). Germline assignment: CDR1 SNHLY and CDR2 FYNNEI. The CDR3 is 13 residues long. Trimming cost V 9 bases and J 4 bases, with 15 bases left between them. CDR3 nucleotide sequence: TGTGCCAGGTCCAATAGGGGCTCCTATGGCTACACCTTC. Translated: CARSNRGSYGYTF.

The V and J genes are TRBV5-1 and TRBJ1-2; 10 bases are a match to TRBD1. The CDR3 covers 16 residues. CDR1 and CDR2 from the germline V gene are SGHRS and YFSETQ. Trimming at V came to 3 bases and at J to 5 bases, leaving 10 bases not matched to a gene. CDR3 residues: CASSSRSGQGVYGYTF. For the CDR3, the DNA is TGCGCCAGCAGCTCTCGTTCTGGACAGGGGGTTTATGGCTACACCTTC.

V and J are TRBV6-2 or TRBV6-3 and TRBJ1-1; possibly TRBD1 for D (6 bases). Germline V gene lookup returns CDR1 MNHEY and CDR2 SVGEGT. The CDR3 totals 15 residues. V shed 0 bases and J shed 3 bases, with 11 bases lying between them. The CDR3 DNA reads TGTGCCAGCAGTTACTCCTTTAAGGGGGACACTGAAGCTTTCTTT. It encodes CASSYSFKGDTEAFF.

The V and J genes are TRBV6-5 and TRBJ2-7; maybe TRBD1 (6 bases). The length of the CDR3 is 15 residues. CDR1 is MNHEY and CDR2 is SVGAGI in the germline V gene. Trimming left V 5 bases short and J 1 base short, with 15 bases between. The CDR3 spells CASSPRGIGSYEQYF. CDR3 bases: TGTGCCAGCAGTCCCAGGGGAATTGGTTCCTACGAGCAGTACTTC.

V and J are TRBV6-5 and TRBJ1-2, with 7 bases lining up with TRBD1. Germline CDR1 is MNHEY and CDR2 is SVGAGI. CDR3 length: 15 residues. Unmatched junction bases numbered 15, after V lost 6 bases and J lost 8 bases. The CDR3: CASRRQGLEAWGYTF. In nucleotides, the CDR3 is TGTGCCAGCAGGCGACAGGGTTTGGAGGCTTGGGGCTACACCTTC.

V and J are TRBV5-4 and TRBJ1-1; D remains unclear. Deletions cut 4 bases from V and 1 base from J, with 17 bases between. The CDR3 covers 16 residues. Germline CDR1 and CDR2: SGHNT and YYREEE (reference sequence). The CDR3, as DNA: TGTGCCAGCAGCGCTGGACTGCCGAGTGCGAACACTGAAGCTTTCTTT. This gives the protein CASSAGLPSANTEAFF.

The chain is built from TRBV4-1 and TRBJ2-3; a weak D match, TRBD2 (6 bases). In germline, CDR1 is MGHRA, CDR2 YSYEKL. With 0 bases removed from V and 6 bases from J, the gap between germline ends came to 22 bases. The CDR3 loop spans 18 amino acids. The CDR3 nucleotides read TGCGCCAGCAGCCAAGACCCAATCGGGGGACTCTTATCGGATACGCAGTATTTT. Protein: CASSQDPIGGLLSDTQYF.